Shown below are 18 T cell receptor beta chains from a single sample sequenced in a study of shared clonotypes between healthy human individuals. Naivety among CD8 cells was defined by CD45RO negativity and positive CCR7 selection, thereby excluding terminally differentiated effector memory CD45RA+ cells. Profiled with immunoSEQ multiplex PCR; TCRdb holds only in-frame clones, not every one. Counted here are hundreds of thousands of clones, 80% to 95% occurring once; the ten biggest clones make up nearly 25%. Sequencing was done on a sample of naive CD8+ T cells sorted from blood. These receptors all come from a man under 40 in good health.

The J gene is TRBJ1-1, the V gene TRBV30; tentatively, D is TRBD1 (5 bases). The CDR3 extends over 18 amino acids. CDR1 and CDR2 (germline): GTSNPN, SVGIG (reference sequence). The V gene lost 3 bases and the J gene lost 5 bases, with 28 bases spanning the gap. The CDR3 nucleotides read TGTGCCTGGAGCGAAAACTCCGGGACCACGGGAGGGTGGACTGAAGCTTTCTTT. This codes for CAWSENSGTTGGWTEAFF.

The chain recombines TRBV4-3 with TRBJ1-1; D is unclear. The CDR3 runs 15 residues. V was pared by 5 bases and J by 0 bases, with 13 bases between. Germline loops: CDR1 LGHNA, CDR2 YSLEER. In DNA, the CDR3 is TGCGCCAGCAGCTCGGAGGGAGGAATGAACACTGAAGCTTTCTTT. Translated: CASSSEGGMNTEAFF.

V is TRBV2 and J is TRBJ2-1; 11 positions match TRBD2. This CDR3 contains 15 residues. Looked up from germline, CDR1 is SNHLY and CDR2 is FYNNEI. The ends lost 6 bases at V and 3 bases at J; junction bases unmatched: 4. The CDR3 protein is CASSSTSGNYNEQFF. The CDR3 nucleotides are TGTGCCAGCAGCTCGACTAGCGGGAACTACAATGAGCAGTTCTTC.

A single count supports this clone. The chain carries TRBV7-6 and TRBJ2-1, with 14 bases lining up with TRBD2. CDR3 length: 17 residues. V lost 4 bases, J lost 7 bases, and 9 bases stayed unmatched. Germline values: CDR1 SGHVS, CDR2 FNYEAQ. The chain's CDR3 is CASSSKRTSGRRNEQFF. CDR3 sequence (DNA): TGTGCCAGCAGCTCAAAGAGGACTAGCGGGAGGCGGAATGAGCAGTTCTTC. The variable domain in full, completed from reference TRBV7-6 and TRBJ2-1, reads GAGVSQSPRYKVTKRGQDVALRCDPISGHVSLYWYRQALGQGPEFLTYFNYEAQQDKSGLPNDRFSAERPEGSISTLTIQRTEQRDSAMYRCASSSKRTSGRRNEQFFGPGTRLTVL.

The chain carries TRBV5-8 and TRBJ2-1; D remains unclear. With 1 base removed from V and 10 bases from J, the gap between germline ends came to 21 bases. This CDR3 has 16 amino acids. Germline values: CDR1 SGHTS, CDR2 YDEGEE. CDR3: CASSLPSHPRIEEQFF. The CDR3 DNA reads as TGTGCCAGCAGCTTGCCCTCCCATCCCCGGATTGAGGAGCAGTTCTTC.

Worth noting for this clone: Other DNA variants within this sample encode the same CDR3. The chain recombines TRBV19 with TRBJ2-7, with a tentative D call TRBD2 (6 bases). Trimming stripped 2 bases from V and 2 bases from J, with 10 bases between. The CDR3 loop spans 14 amino acids. CDR1 and CDR2 from the germline V gene are LNHDA and SQIVND (reference sequence). The CDR3 protein is CASSITGSTYEQYF. The CDR3 bases are TGTGCCAGTAGTATAACCGGGAGCACCTACGAGCAGTACTTC.

The chain links TRBV4-3 to TRBJ2-1; D could derive from TRBD1 or TRBD2 (5 bases each). This CDR3 is built from 18 residues. V lost 0 bases to trimming and J lost 4 bases, with 19 bases between them. Looked up from germline, CDR1 is LGHNA and CDR2 is YSLEER. The CDR3 here is CASSQDGAGIGLYNEQFF. The CDR3 nucleotides are TGCGCCAGCAGCCAAGATGGGGCGGGCATCGGGCTATACAATGAGCAGTTCTTC.

The rearrangement joins TRBV6-4 to TRBJ2-1; 7 bases agree with TRBD2. Germline values: CDR1 MRHNA, CDR2 SNTAGT. CDR3 length: 15 amino acids. Unmatched junction bases numbered 6, after V lost 1 base and J lost 6 bases. CDR3 loop: CASSDFSGGGNEQFF. CDR3 coding DNA: TGTGCCAGCAGTGACTTCAGTGGGGGGGGCAATGAGCAGTTCTTC.

This chain uses TRBV9 with TRBJ2-3; D is uncertain. The CDR3 spans 12 residues. Between the trimmed V and J ends, which lost 5 bases and 4 bases, there was a span of 8 bases. CDR1 is SGDLS and CDR2 is YYNGEE in the germline V gene. CDR3 residues: CASSPNSDTQYF. The DNA of the CDR3 is TGTGCCAGCAGTCCGAATTCAGATACGCAGTATTTT. Full variable domain (remainder filled in from reference TRBV9 and TRBJ2-3): DSGVTQTPKHLITATGQRVTLRCSPRSGDLSVYWYQQSLDQGLQFLIQYYNGEERAKGNILERFSAQQFPDLHSELNLSSLELGDSALYFCASSPNSDTQYFGPGTRLTVL.

The gene calls are TRBV2 and TRBJ2-3; 9 bases are a match to TRBD2. Trimming at V came to 2 bases and at J to 4 bases, leaving 7 bases not matched to a gene. CDR3 size: 16 residues. CDR1 SNHLY and CDR2 FYNNEI come from the germline V gene. CDR3 DNA: TGTGCCAGCAGTGAAACCATAGCGGGAGAAGCAGATACGCAGTATTTT. This gives the protein CASSETIAGEADTQYF.

V and J are TRBV7-2 and TRBJ1-4; D may be TRBD1 (5 bases). V was cut by 2 bases and J by 8 bases, with 12 bases left in between. This CDR3 has 14 amino acids. The germline V gene encodes CDR1 SGHTA and CDR2 FQGNSA. Written as DNA, the CDR3 is TGTGCCAGCAGCTTACGGCAGGGCGGGGAAAAACTGTTTTTT. Its translation: CASSLRQGGEKLFF.

The chain couples TRBV6-4 to TRBJ2-1; 9 nucleotides align to TRBD2. The CDR3 totals 19 residues. From germline, CDR1 is MRHNA and CDR2 SNTAGT. V lost 0 bases and J lost 8; bases outside the gene matches: 17. The CDR3 loop is CASSDSRGLLAGGRHEQFF. The CDR3 coding sequence is TGTGCCAGCAGTGACTCTCGAGGGCTGTTGGCGGGAGGGCGCCATGAGCAGTTCTTC.

The genes are TRBV7-3 and TRBJ2-1, with 11 positions matching TRBD2. There are 14 residues in the CDR3. CDR1 is SGHTA, CDR2 FQGTGA, per germline. Trimming took 6 bases from V and 8 from J; bases not matched to a gene: 6. CDR3 in amino acids: CASRVAGGPHEQFF. In DNA, the CDR3 is TGTGCCAGCAGGGTAGCGGGAGGGCCCCATGAGCAGTTCTTC.

The chain's CDR3 is CASSHRDSLGGEQYF. The CDR3 bases are TGTGCCAGCAGCCACCGGGACTCCCTAGGAGGAGAGCAGTACTTC. This rearrangement joins TRBV2 to TRBJ2-7; tentative D call: TRBD2 (6 bases). The V end lost 6 bases, the J end lost 7 bases, and 22 bases lay between the germline ends. Germline loops: CDR1 SNHLY, CDR2 FYNNEI. The CDR3 sequence is 15 residues long.

The genes are TRBV7-9 and TRBJ1-4; D is possibly TRBD1 (6 bases). Germline values: CDR1 SEHNR, CDR2 FQNEAQ (reference sequence). The CDR3 covers 17 residues. The ends were cut back, 0 bases at V and 5 bases at J, with 16 bases in the middle. The CDR3 sequence: CASSLADSRQKNEKLFF. The CDR3 coding sequence is TGTGCCAGCAGCTTAGCGGACAGCCGACAAAAGAATGAAAAACTGTTTTTT.

The J gene is TRBJ2-7, the V gene TRBV2; no clear D. Trimming took off 6 bases at V and 2 bases at J, with 8 bases between the two ends. The CDR3 runs to 12 residues. Germline V gene sequence: CDR1 SNHLY, CDR2 FYNNEI. CDR3 loop: CASRSETYEQYF. CDR3 nucleotides: TGTGCCAGCAGATCTGAAACCTACGAGCAGTACTTC.

The chain combines TRBV9 with TRBJ2-1; D might be TRBD2 (5 bases). The CDR3 sequence is 16 residues long. Germline lookup yields CDR1 SGDLS and CDR2 YYNGEE. The germline V and J ends were trimmed by 0 bases and 3 bases, with 13 bases remaining between them. The CDR3 region is CASSVDRTALYNEQFF. The CDR3, as DNA: TGTGCCAGCAGCGTAGATAGGACTGCGCTCTACAATGAGCAGTTCTTC.

The V and J genes are TRBV2 and TRBJ2-1, with a tentative D call TRBD2 (6 bases). The germline V gene encodes CDR1 SNHLY and CDR2 FYNNEI. The CDR3 is 14 amino acids. Trimming stripped 8 bases from V and 6 bases from J, with 17 bases between. Here the CDR3 DNA reads TGTGCCAGCCATCCGATGGGGGGTGTCAATGAGCAGTTCTTC. Translated, it gives CASHPMGGVNEQFF.